The 10 T cell receptor beta chains in this list originate from one sample, sequenced in a study of T cells expressing NK-cell markers. From the 5' RACE reads, TCRdb lists one entry per CDR3 protein and no DNA. This repertoire includes 350,000 to 500,000 distinct CDR3 sequences. The sequenced sample consisted of blood T cells: a sorted CD56 or NKG2C T cell subset, CD4+ or CD8+ T cells, or bulk PBMC T cells (not recorded which). These receptors originate from a woman between 18 and 75 years old in good health.

This sequence joins TRBV4-2 and TRBJ1-1; no DNA is available, so the TRBD1 call from TCRdb remains unchecked. CDR1 is LGHNA, CDR2 YNFKEQ, per germline. This CDR3 is built from 15 residues. Here the CDR3 reads CASSPMTGMNTEAFF.

This chain connects TRBV5-4 to TRBJ2-1; the TRBD1 assignment by TCRdb is unverifiable without DNA. The CDR3 loop spans 16 amino acids. Per the germline V gene, CDR1 is SGHNT and CDR2 is YYREEE (reference sequence). Here the CDR3 reads CASSLAAGPSYNEQFF.

V gene TRBV3-1 combines with J gene TRBJ2-1. The length of the CDR3 is 13 residues. Germline V lookup: CDR1 LGHDT, CDR2 YNNKEL (reference sequence). The CDR3 spells CASSQDPTGEQFF.

The V and J genes are TRBV4-2 and TRBJ2-3. The CDR3 is 15 residues long. Germline V gene data show CDR1 as LGHNA and CDR2 as YNFKEQ. The CDR3 spells CASSQEAATTDTQYF.

This chain joins TRBV2 and TRBJ2-4; TCRdb lists TRBD1, though no DNA is available to test this call. There are 14 residues in the CDR3. Germline CDR1 and CDR2: SNHLY and FYNNEI. The CDR3 sequence is CASSTDKGGAPQYF.

V is TRBV20-1 and J is TRBJ2-5; there is no DNA to check the TCRdb D call of TRBD1. The CDR3 extends over 14 amino acids. Germline V CDR1 and CDR2: DFQATT, SNEGSKA (reference sequence). CDR3: CSATPGTGDQTQYF.

This rearrangement joins TRBV6-5 to TRBJ1-2. Germline CDR1 reads MNHEY; CDR2 reads SVGAGI. This CDR3 contains 14 residues. CDR3 in amino acids: CASSLLNSNYGYTF.

This chain connects TRBV28 to TRBJ1-2. This CDR3 spans 12 amino acids. CDR1 is MDHEN and CDR2 is SYDVKM in the germline V gene. CDR3 region: CASSSGNYGYTF.

This rearrangement joins TRBV27 to TRBJ2-1. Germline CDR1 reads MNHEY; CDR2 reads SMNVEV (reference sequence). The CDR3 has 15 amino acids. The CDR3 is CASSSATASYNEQFF.

CDR3 amino acids: CASSLAAGGRTGELFF. V gene TRBV5-1 combines with J gene TRBJ2-2; TCRdb reports TRBD2, a call that lacks DNA to check it against. This CDR3 comprises 16 residues. Germline V CDR1 and CDR2: SGHRS, YFSETQ.